This T cell receptor (beta chain) was sequenced during a study of blood T cells in healthy people across ages (dated by TCRdb to the mid-2010s). Regarding the study in general: In model experiments, roughly one uniquely barcoded TCR beta cDNA molecule per two T cells was captured by template switching. To track age-related changes in TCR beta repertoire diversity, the study relied on deep sequencing normalized with unique cDNA molecular identifiers. The donors were divided into four age groups: young (average around 17 years), middle-aged (approximately 41), aged (approximately 62) and long-lived (roughly 86). Two additional independent replicas of 1 million unique cDNA reads from the same blood draw were analyzed for two donors (one aged 18 to 30 and one aged 80 or older).

Donors were 40 or so systemically healthy Caucasian individuals from Russia aged roughly 6 to 90 years. Around 10 milliliters of peripheral blood were drawn from each donor into EDTA-treated Vacutainer tubes. Ficoll-Paque density-gradient centrifugation was used to isolate PBMCs, with at least 6.5 million per sample. Total RNA was extracted from PBMCs with Trizol reagent, with at least 5 micrograms obtained per sample. For every donor, flow cytometry on a PBMC aliquot measured the percentage of naive CD45RAhigh/CD27high T cells. Study-level results and caveats: Because the CMV infection status of the donors was unknown, age-related changes in expanded clonotypes may potentially have been confounded. As age increased, observed TCR beta diversity per million T cells dropped in a roughly linear way, and a significant reduction was already evident by age 40. Because profiling used bulk unsorted PBMCs, naive and antigen-experienced compartments could not be compared conclusively. Total diversity estimates from one million sequenced T cells were considered lower bounds and underestimates. The percentage of naive T cells measured by flow cytometry correlated strongly with observed TCR beta diversity. Compared with the aged group, the long-lived group had more naive CD4+ T cells, fewer expanded clones and increased TCR diversity, a pattern suggesting age selection.

Libraries came from 5' RACE. The instrument given in TCRdb is Illumina HiSeq 2500. The second PCR ran for roughly 6 to 11 cycles and used a J-beta primer mix along with a sample-barcoded 5' primer. A unique molecular identifier was introduced onto each TCR beta cDNA molecule by a template-switch 5' adaptor carrying 12 random nucleotides. Each sample yielded at least 2.5 million CDR3-containing paired-end reads. First-strand cDNA was synthesized from all RNA with the Mint cDNA synthesis kit, primed by a TRBC-specific oligonucleotide. Following uracil-DNA glycosylase treatment, a first 18-cycle PCR with universal primers M1SS and BC2_uni_R was performed on all cDNA. In the original analysis: Each sample was normalized by randomly selecting 1 million high-quality reads, each carrying a distinct molecular identifier. Reads sharing molecular identifiers were discarded rather than binned into consensus sequences. MiTCR, with a Q25 quality threshold and the strictest error-elimination algorithm, was used for CDR3 identification, clonotype clustering and error correction. Lower-bound total TCR beta diversity was estimated with a nonparametric unseen species model using Euler transformation. TCRdb handled the public reads itself, with Q25 trimming in fastp and clone calling in MiXCR, and kept productive beta chains. Entries are consolidated by CDR3 protein sequence, retaining the most common genes and DNA. TCRdb assigned the V and J calls; the authors' analysis was not used. This sample comprises 750,000 to 1,000,000 distinct CDR3 sequences, 29% of them detected only once. The ten largest clonotypes hold more than 8.5% of the sample.

CDR1 and CDR2, per the germline V gene (reference sequence), are SGHKS and YYEKEE. From the cysteine up to the phenylalanine, the CDR3 has a length of 11 residues. Only the CDR3 portion is preserved as DNA: 33 bases, with reading frame beginning at the first base. V was cut back by 2 bases and J by 11 bases, leaving a gap of 8 bases between them. There are many counts of this clonotype. Its binding antigen is unknown. The input lacks base qualities; no much larger clone sits a single base away. The same sample was also used in a study of T cells of mothers and their children. The second publication reports: The donors were nine systemically healthy Caucasian individuals, made up of three mothers and their six children. cDNA synthesis consumed the entire amount of extracted RNA, loaded at approximately 1.6 ug RNA in each 15 ul reaction. In the second PCR, the M1S primer added sample barcodes and 2-4 random nucleotides. Over 8 million TCR beta CDR3 reads were obtained for each mother, and 2.5 million to 3 million reads were obtained for each child. Thymic selection similarly shapes TCR recombination output in related and unrelated pairs, with minor effect from inherited differences. Normalized repertoire overlap in related mother-child pairs was always slightly higher than in unrelated mother-child pairs, but the difference was never significant. No persistent microchimeric T cell clones were found, with a detection sensitivity of roughly 92 clones per million clonotypes. To look for features that set related mother-child pairs apart from unrelated individuals, the researchers ran deep NGS to compare the TCR beta repertoires of mothers and children. The mean age was 40 +/- 4 years for the mothers and around 10 +/- 4 years for the children. After adapter ligation with NEBNext reagents, the libraries were sequenced on Illumina HiSeq 2000 with 100+100 nt paired-end reads. Mother and child libraries were prepared a month apart and sequenced in separate runs to prevent cross-contamination. For each donor, somewhere between roughly 450,000 and 2,100,000 distinct TCR beta clonotypes were identified. Naive TCR beta clonotypes were estimated from low-frequency clonotypes matched to each donor's FACS-determined naive share, without sorting.

Sequences were obtained from blood. The rearrangement joined TRBV5-5 to TRBJ2-1; no D gene can be assigned with confidence. The clonotype comes from a woman aged 35 to 49 in good health. Read as DNA, the sequence is TGTGCCAGCAGCTTCGATACCCAGCAGTTCTTC. This encodes CASSFDTQQFF.